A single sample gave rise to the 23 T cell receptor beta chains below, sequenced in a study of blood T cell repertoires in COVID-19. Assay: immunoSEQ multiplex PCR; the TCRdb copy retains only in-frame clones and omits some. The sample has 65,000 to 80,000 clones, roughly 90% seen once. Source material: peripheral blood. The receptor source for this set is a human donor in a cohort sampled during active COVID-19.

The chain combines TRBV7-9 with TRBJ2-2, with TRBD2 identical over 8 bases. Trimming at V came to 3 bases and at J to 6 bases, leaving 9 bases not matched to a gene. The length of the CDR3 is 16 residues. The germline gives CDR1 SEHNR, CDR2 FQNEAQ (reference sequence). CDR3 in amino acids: CASSFPGLDYPGELFF. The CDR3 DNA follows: TGTGCCAGCAGCTTCCCGGGACTAGACTACCCCGGGGAGCTGTTTTTT.

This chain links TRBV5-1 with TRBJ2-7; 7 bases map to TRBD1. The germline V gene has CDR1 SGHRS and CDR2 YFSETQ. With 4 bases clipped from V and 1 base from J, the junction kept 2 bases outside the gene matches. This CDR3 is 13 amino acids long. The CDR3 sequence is CASSPGQSYEQYF. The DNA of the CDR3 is TGCGCCAGCAGCCCGGGACAGTCCTACGAGCAGTACTTC.

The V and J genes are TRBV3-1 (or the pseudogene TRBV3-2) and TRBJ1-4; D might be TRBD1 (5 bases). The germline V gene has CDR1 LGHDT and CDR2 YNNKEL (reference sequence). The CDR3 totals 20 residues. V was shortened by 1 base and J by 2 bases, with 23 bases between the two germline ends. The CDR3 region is CASSQGRVLTEKGTNEKLFF. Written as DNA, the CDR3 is TGTGCCAGCAGCCAAGGCAGAGTGTTGACGGAAAAGGGGACTAATGAAAAACTGTTTTTT.

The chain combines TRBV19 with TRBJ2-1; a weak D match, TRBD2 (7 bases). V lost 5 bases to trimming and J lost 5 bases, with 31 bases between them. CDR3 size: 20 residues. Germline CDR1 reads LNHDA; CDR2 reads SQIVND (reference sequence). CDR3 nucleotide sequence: TGTGCCAGTAGTTTGGCGGGGGCAAACCTGGTCCCCCACTCTGACAATGAGCAGTTCTTC. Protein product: CASSLAGANLVPHSDNEQFF.

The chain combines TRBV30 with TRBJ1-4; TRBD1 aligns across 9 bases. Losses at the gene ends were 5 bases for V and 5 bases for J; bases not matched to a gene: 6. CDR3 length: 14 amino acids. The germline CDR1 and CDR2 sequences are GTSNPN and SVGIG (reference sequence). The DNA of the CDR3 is TGTGCCTGGGACAGGGGGGCTCAAAATGAAAAACTGTTTTTT. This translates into CAWDRGAQNEKLFF. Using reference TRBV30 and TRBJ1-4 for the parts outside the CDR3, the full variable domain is SQTIHQWPATLVQPVGSPLSLECTVEGTSNPNLYWYRQAAGRGLQLLFYSVGIGQISSEVPQNLSASRPQDRQFILSSKKLLLSDSGFYLCAWDRGAQNEKLFFGSGTQLSVL.

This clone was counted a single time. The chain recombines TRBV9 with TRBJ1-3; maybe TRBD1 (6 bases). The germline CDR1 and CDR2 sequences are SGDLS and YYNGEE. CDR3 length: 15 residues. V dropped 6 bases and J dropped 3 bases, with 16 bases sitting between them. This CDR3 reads CASTRGGGGGNTIYF. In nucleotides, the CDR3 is TGTGCCAGCACCAGGGGAGGGGGTGGTGGAAACACCATATATTTT. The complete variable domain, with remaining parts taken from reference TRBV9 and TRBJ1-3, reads DSGVTQTPKHLITATGQRVTLRCSPRSGDLSVYWYQQSLDQGLQFLIQYYNGEERAKGNILERFSAQQFPDLHSELNLSSLELGDSALYFCASTRGGGGGNTIYFGEGSWLTVV.

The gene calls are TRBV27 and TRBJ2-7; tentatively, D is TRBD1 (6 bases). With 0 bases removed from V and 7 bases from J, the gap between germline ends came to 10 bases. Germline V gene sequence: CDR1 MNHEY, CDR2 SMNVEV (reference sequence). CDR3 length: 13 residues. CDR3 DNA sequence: TGTGCCAGCAGTTTATCCGCCACAGGGGAGCAGTACTTC. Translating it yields CASSLSATGEQYF.

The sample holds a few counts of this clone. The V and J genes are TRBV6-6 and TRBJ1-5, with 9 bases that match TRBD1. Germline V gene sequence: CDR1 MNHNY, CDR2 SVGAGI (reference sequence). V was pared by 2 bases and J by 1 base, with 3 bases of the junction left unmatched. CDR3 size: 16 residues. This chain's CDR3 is CASSYPDRGSNQPQHF. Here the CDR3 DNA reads TGTGCCAGCAGTTACCCGGACAGGGGAAGCAATCAGCCCCAGCATTTT.

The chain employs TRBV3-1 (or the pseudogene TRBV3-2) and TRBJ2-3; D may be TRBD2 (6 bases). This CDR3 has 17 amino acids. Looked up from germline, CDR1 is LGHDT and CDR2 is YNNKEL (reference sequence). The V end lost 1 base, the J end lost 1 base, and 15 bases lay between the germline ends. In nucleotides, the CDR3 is TGTGCCAGCAGCCAAGGTCCTGGGACTGTAGGCACAGATACGCAGTATTTT. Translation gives CASSQGPGTVGTDTQYF.

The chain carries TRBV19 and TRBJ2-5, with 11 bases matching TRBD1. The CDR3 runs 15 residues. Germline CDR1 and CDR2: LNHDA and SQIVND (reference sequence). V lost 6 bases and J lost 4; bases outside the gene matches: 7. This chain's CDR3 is CASSGTGTGGETQYF. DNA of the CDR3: TGTGCCAGTAGCGGGACCGGGACAGGGGGAGAGACCCAGTACTTC.

CDR3: CASSPGLAGGPYNEQFF. In DNA form, the CDR3 reads TGTGCCAGCAGCCCGGGACTAGCGGGAGGCCCCTACAATGAGCAGTTCTTC. The J gene is TRBJ2-1, the V gene TRBV11-3, with 15 bases identical to TRBD2. The germline CDR1 and CDR2 sequences are SGHNT and YENEEA. The CDR3 consists of 17 residues. V was pared by 5 bases and J by 2 bases, with 4 bases of the junction left unmatched.

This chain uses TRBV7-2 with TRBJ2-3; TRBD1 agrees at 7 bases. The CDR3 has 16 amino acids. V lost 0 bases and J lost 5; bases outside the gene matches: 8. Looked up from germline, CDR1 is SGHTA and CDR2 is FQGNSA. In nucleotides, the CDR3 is TGTGCCAGCAGCTTAGCCTGGGGGCAGGGGGTAGATACGCAGTATTTT. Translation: CASSLAWGQGVDTQYF.

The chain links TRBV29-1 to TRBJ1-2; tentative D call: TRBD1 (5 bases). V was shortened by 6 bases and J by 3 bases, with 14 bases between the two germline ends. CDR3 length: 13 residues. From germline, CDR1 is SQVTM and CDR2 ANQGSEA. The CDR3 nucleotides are TGCAGCGTGGGGGGGATGGGCGACTATGGCTACACCTTC. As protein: CSVGGMGDYGYTF.

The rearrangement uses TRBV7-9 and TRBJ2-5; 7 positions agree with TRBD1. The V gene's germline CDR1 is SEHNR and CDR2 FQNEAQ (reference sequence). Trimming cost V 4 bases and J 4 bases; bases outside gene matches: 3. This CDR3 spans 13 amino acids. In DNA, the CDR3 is TGTGCCAGCAGCTACAGGGGTCGAGAGACCCAGTACTTC. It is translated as CASSYRGRETQYF.

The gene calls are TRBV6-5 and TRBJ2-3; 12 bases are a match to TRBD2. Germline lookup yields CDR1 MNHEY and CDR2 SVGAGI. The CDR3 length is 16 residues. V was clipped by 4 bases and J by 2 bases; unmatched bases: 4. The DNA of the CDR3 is TGTGCCAGCAGTTGGGCTAGCGGGAGGGCCACAGATACGCAGTATTTT. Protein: CASSWASGRATDTQYF.

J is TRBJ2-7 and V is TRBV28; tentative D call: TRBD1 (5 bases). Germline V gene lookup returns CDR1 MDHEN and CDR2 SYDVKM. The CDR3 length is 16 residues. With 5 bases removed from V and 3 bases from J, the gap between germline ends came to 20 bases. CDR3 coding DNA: TGTGCCAGCAGTCTATCCAGGGCAGGTCTTATCTACGAGCAGTACTTC. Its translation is CASSLSRAGLIYEQYF.

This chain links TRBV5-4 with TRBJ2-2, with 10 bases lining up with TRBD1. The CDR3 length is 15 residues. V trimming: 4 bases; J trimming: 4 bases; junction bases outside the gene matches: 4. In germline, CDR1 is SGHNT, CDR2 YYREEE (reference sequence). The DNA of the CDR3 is TGTGCCAGCAGCACGTGGACAGGGGGCACCGGGGAGCTGTTTTTT. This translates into CASSTWTGGTGELFF.

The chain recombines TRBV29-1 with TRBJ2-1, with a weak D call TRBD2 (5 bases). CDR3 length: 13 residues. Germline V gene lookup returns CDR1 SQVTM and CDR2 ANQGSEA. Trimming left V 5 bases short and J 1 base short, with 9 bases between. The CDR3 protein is CSVSGLSYNEQFF. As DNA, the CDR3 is TGCAGCGTTTCCGGACTTTCCTACAATGAGCAGTTCTTC.

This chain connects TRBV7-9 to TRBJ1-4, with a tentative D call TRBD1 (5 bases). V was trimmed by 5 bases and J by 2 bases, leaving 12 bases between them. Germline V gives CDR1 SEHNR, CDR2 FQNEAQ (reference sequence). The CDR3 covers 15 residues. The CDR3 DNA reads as TGTGCCAGCAGCCCCACCGGGGGGACTAATGAAAAACTGTTTTTT. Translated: CASSPTGGTNEKLFF.

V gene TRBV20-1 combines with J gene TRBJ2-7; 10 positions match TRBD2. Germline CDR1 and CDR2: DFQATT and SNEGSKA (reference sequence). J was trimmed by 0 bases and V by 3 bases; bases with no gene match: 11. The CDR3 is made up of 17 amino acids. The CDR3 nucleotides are TGCAGTGCTAGTGGACTAGCGGCATTAAAATACTCCTACGAGCAGTACTTC. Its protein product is CSASGLAALKYSYEQYF.

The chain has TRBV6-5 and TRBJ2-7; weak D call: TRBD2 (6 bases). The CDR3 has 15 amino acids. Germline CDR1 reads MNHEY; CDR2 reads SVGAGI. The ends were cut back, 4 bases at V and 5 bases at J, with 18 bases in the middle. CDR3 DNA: TGTGCCAGCAGTTCTTGGACTAACTCCAGGAACGAGCAGTACTTC. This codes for CASSSWTNSRNEQYF.

The CDR3 region has the DNA TGTGCCAGCAGTTACGACAGTTACGGCCGGACCCTCCACTTT. This gives the protein CASSYDSYGRTLHF. The V and J genes are TRBV6-6 and TRBJ1-6, with TRBD1 as a possible D gene (5 bases). The CDR3 runs 14 residues. Germline lookup yields CDR1 MNHNY and CDR2 SVGAGI (reference sequence). V was clipped by 2 bases and J by 14 bases, with 16 bases between them.

The CDR3 protein is CASSLVSGRTYEQYF. The CDR3 bases are TGTGCCAGCAGCTTAGTTAGCGGGAGAACCTACGAGCAGTACTTC. J is TRBJ2-7 and V is TRBV11-2; 9 nucleotides agree with TRBD2. Germline CDR1 and CDR2: SGHAT and FQNNGV. The CDR3 length is 15 residues. The trim removed 1 base at V and 2 bases at J, leaving 3 bases unmatched.